These T cell receptor beta chains were read from a single sample in a study of cytomegalovirus exposure and HLA in healthy donors. The table came from immunoSEQ multiplex PCR; TCRdb's copy has only in-frame clones and leaves some out. The sample shows about 150,000 clones, over 8% of them seen only once. Material: PBMCs. These receptor sequences come from a male donor in good health and CMV-seronegative. CDR3s include the opening cysteine and the closing phenylalanine or tryptophan. The order of the fields is J gene, CDR3 length, D gene, V gene, clone size, CDR3 DNA, CDR3 protein. The D gene is left open where the match is weak. A row's size may be missing; if present it is once, few, many or a size class.

>TRBJ2-5|14|TRBD1|TRBV6-5|few
TGTGCCAGCAGTTTCGGGACAGGGCGAGAGACCCAGTACTTC
CASSFGTGRETQYF
>TRBJ2-7|15|TRBD2|TRBV13|.
TGTGCCAGCAGCCAGACTAGCGGGAATGCCTACGAGCAGTACTTC
CASSQTSGNAYEQYF
>TRBJ1-1|12|TRBD1|TRBV28|few
TGTGCCAGCAGCTGGACAGGGGTTGAAGCTTTCTTT
CASSWTGVEAFF
>TRBJ2-2|17|TRBD2|TRBV11-2|few
TGTGCCAGCAGGGCTTTGGGAGCGGGGGGGAACACCGGGGAGCTGTTTTTT
CASRALGAGGNTGELFF
>TRBJ1-4|16|.|TRBV18|few
TGTGCCAGCTCACCCCGGGAGGCGGGGAGTGGTGAAAAACTGTTTTTT
CASSPREAGSGEKLFF
>TRBJ2-5|18|TRBD2|TRBV19|.
TGTGCCAGTAGTATAGAGCGATCTAGCGGGGCGATTGGAGAGACCCAGTACTTC
CASSIERSSGAIGETQYF
>TRBJ2-1|15|.|TRBV19|few
TGTGCCAGTAGTTCACCGAGAGATGGAGCCGATGAGCAGTTCTTC
CASSSPRDGADEQFF
>TRBJ2-5|13|.|TRBV5-1|few
TGCGCCAGCAGCGTCAGCGGCCAGGAGACCCAGTACTTC
CASSVSGQETQYF
>TRBJ1-4|15|.|TRBV7-9|.
TGTGCCAGCAGCTTAGAGTCAGCAACTAATGAAAAACTGTTTTTT
CASSLESATNEKLFF
>TRBJ1-5|16|.|TRBV7-8|.
TGTGCCAGCAGCTTAATCCAAGGCGGCGGAGGTCAGCCCCAGCATTTT
CASSLIQGGGGQPQHF
>TRBJ2-3|18|TRBD1|TRBV2|.
TGTGCCAGCAGTGGTGACCGATTGTCAGGGGGCGATATATATACGCAGTATTTT
CASSGDRLSGGDIYTQYF
>TRBJ1-3|15|.|TRBV4-2|few
TGTGCCAGCAGCCAAGAACAACAGGGATGGGACACCATATATTTT
CASSQEQQGWDTIYF
>TRBJ2-2|15|.|TRBV2|.
TGTGCCAGCAGTGAGCAACGGAGCAACACCGGGGAGCTGTTTTTT
CASSEQRSNTGELFF
>TRBJ1-4|15|TRBD1|TRBV5-1|.
TGCGCCAGCAGCTTGGGCGGACAGGGTGGTGAAAAACTGTTTTTT
CASSLGGQGGEKLFF
>TRBJ2-1|14|.|TRBV7-9|.
TGTGCCAGCAGCTTGGAGAGCTCCTACAATGAGCAGTTCTTC
CASSLESSYNEQFF
>TRBJ1-5|15|.|TRBV15|.
TGTGCCACCAGCAGAGCGAGCGGCCCCCAGGAGTCCCAGCATTTT
CATSRASGPQESQHF
>TRBJ1-6|14|TRBD1|TRBV5-1|.
TGCGCCAGCAGCCCAGGACAGGGTAATTCACCCCTCCACTTT
CASSPGQGNSPLHF
>TRBJ1-1|13|.|TRBV19|.
TGTGCCAGTAGTATAGGGACAGCTGGTGATGCTTTCTTT
CASSIGTAGDAFF
>TRBJ2-7|13|.|TRBV7-2|once
TGTGCCAGCAGCTTAGTGGCGGTCTACGAGCAGTACTTC
CASSLVAVYEQYF
>TRBJ2-2|13|TRBD2|TRBV5-4|.
TGTGCCAGCAACAGCGGGAGGGTCGGGGAGCTGTTTTTT
CASNSGRVGELFF
>TRBJ2-1|16|TRBD2|TRBV7-9|.
TGTGCCAGCAGCCCCGTCGGGGGACTAGGCGACAATGAGCAGTTCTTC
CASSPVGGLGDNEQFF
>TRBJ2-1|16|.|TRBV27|.
TGTGCCAGCAGTCCACCCGGAGGGCCACCTTGCAATGAGCAGTTCTTC
CASSPPGGPPCNEQFF
>TRBJ1-4|14|.|TRBV14|few
TGTGCCAGCAGCCTTCCCGGGACTGATGAAAAACTGTTTTTT
CASSLPGTDEKLFF
>TRBJ1-2|14|TRBD1|TRBV10-3|few
TGTGCCATCAGTACTGGACAGGGCCGCTATGGCTACACCTTC
CAISTGQGRYGYTF
>TRBJ1-1|17|.|TRBV21-1|few
TGTGCCAGCAGCAAAGGCCCTTACCGAGGAAGGAACACTGAAGCTTTCTTT
CASSKGPYRGRNTEAFF
>TRBJ2-1|17|TRBD2|TRBV7-3|few
TGTGCCAGCAGCTTATGGACTAGCGGGACCGAACGGACTGAGCAGTTCTTC
CASSLWTSGTERTEQFF
>TRBJ2-5|14|.|TRBV7-3|few
TGTGCCAGCAGCCACTTGCCGAGGGGGGAGACCCAGTACTTC
CASSHLPRGETQYF
>TRBJ2-7|12|.|TRBV29-1|.
TGCAGCGTTGCCCTCGTCCGATACGAGCAGTACTTC
CSVALVRYEQYF
>TRBJ2-1|13|.|TRBV6-5|few
TGTGCCAGCAGCCAACTTTCTAGCCATGAGCAGTTCTTC
CASSQLSSHEQFF
>TRBJ1-2|12|.|TRBV30|.
TGTGCCCACGCCAGGGGCAACTATGGCTACACCTTC
CAHARGNYGYTF
>TRBJ2-1|15|TRBD2|TRBV6-6|.
TGTGCCAGCAGTTTGCGGGGGGCAAAATACAATGAGCAGTTCTTC
CASSLRGAKYNEQFF
>TRBJ2-2|14|TRBD1|TRBV19|.
TGTGCCAGTGCGGACAGGGGCGCGGTCGGGGAGCTGTTTTTT
CASADRGAVGELFF
>TRBJ2-7|16|TRBD2|TRBV7-9|.
TGTGCCAGCAGCTCAGCGCGTGGCGGGAGCTCCTACGAGCAGTACTTC
CASSSARGGSSYEQYF
>TRBJ2-1|15|TRBD2|TRBV5-1|few
TGCGCCAGCAGCCCGGTAGCGGGAGACTACAATGAGCAGTTCTTC
CASSPVAGDYNEQFF
>TRBJ2-5|13|.|TRBV14|few
TGTGCCAGCAGCCAAGATCAGGAAGAGACCCAGTACTTC
CASSQDQEETQYF
>TRBJ2-1|11|.|TRBV7-3|.
TGTGCCAGCAGCCCGGGGAGTGAGCAGTTCTTC
CASSPGSEQFF
>TRBJ1-1|17|TRBD1|TRBV28|.
TGTGCCAGCAGACCCGGGACAGTTCCTATCATGAACACTGAAGCTTTCTTT
CASRPGTVPIMNTEAFF
>TRBJ2-5|11|.|TRBV28|.
TGTGCCAGCAGCCCGAGGGAGACCCAGTACTTC
CASSPRETQYF
>TRBJ2-5|12|TRBD2|TRBV27|few
TGTGCCAGCATATCGGGGGGGGAGACCCAGTACTTC
CASISGGETQYF
>TRBJ2-3|17|TRBD1|TRBV25-1|few
TGTGCCAGCAGCGGGGCAGCACAGGGGGCTTACACAGATACGCAGTATTTT
CASSGAAQGAYTDTQYF
>TRBJ2-2|16|TRBD2|TRBV7-2|few
TGTGCCAGCAGGAGGGGGCTAGCGGGGCGAGGCGGGGAGCTGTTTTTT
CASRRGLAGRGGELFF